Below are 19 T cell receptor beta chains sequenced from a single sample in a study of immune cell composition in non-small cell lung cancer. This table comes from immunoSEQ multiplex PCR, and its TCRdb copy is limited to in-frame clones, with some not included. The repertoire holds approximately 11,000 clones, with roughly 60% as singletons. The sequenced material came from lung tumor tissue. Receptor source: a human donor with non-small cell lung cancer.

The V and J genes are TRBV9 and TRBJ1-4; 9 nucleotides agree with TRBD1. The CDR3 contains 15 residues. Trimming at V came to 2 bases and at J to 8 bases, leaving 7 bases not matched to a gene. The V gene's germline CDR1 is SGDLS and CDR2 YYNGEE. CDR3 DNA sequence: TGTGCCAGCAGCGTGTCCGGGACAGGGAACGAAAAACTGTTTTTT. This gives the protein CASSVSGTGNEKLFF. The entire variable domain, with the rest obtained from reference TRBV9 and TRBJ1-4, is as follows: DSGVTQTPKHLITATGQRVTLRCSPRSGDLSVYWYQQSLDQGLQFLIQYYNGEERAKGNILERFSAQQFPDLHSELNLSSLELGDSALYFCASSVSGTGNEKLFFGSGTQLSVL.

Points on this clone: A read error may account for a junction end that differs from germline. This chain uses TRBV5-5 with TRBJ1-4; 8 nucleotides match TRBD1. Germline-derived CDR1 and CDR2 are SGHKS and YYEKEE (reference sequence). The CDR3 totals 14 residues. The CDR3 is CASSPGQGPEELFF. As DNA, the CDR3 is TGTGCCAGCAGCCCAGGACAGGGTCCTGAAGAACTGTTTTTT. Full variable domain (outside the CDR3, taken from reference TRBV5-5 and TRBJ1-4): DAGVTQSPTHLIKTRGQQVTLRCSPISGHKSVSWYQQVLGQGPQFIFQYYEKEERGRGNFPDRFSARQFPNYSSELNVNALLLGDSALYLCASSPGQGPEELFFGSGTQLSVL.

The chain carries TRBV5-4 and TRBJ2-3, with D tentatively TRBD1 (5 bases). The CDR3 covers 14 residues. With 2 bases removed from V and 5 bases from J, the gap between germline ends came to 12 bases. Germline CDR1 SGHNT, CDR2 YYREEE (reference sequence). Written as DNA, the CDR3 is TGTGCCAGCAGCTTCCGTGGGGCTGGAGATACGCAGTATTTT. It translates to CASSFRGAGDTQYF.

In its sample, this clone was seen a few times. This chain links TRBV6-6 with TRBJ2-5, with D perhaps TRBD2 (5 bases). V lost 7 bases, J lost 4 bases, and 13 bases lay in between. This CDR3 is 13 amino acids long. Germline loops: CDR1 MNHNY, CDR2 SVGAGI (reference sequence). CDR3 protein: CASIPSGSETQYF. The CDR3, as DNA: TGTGCCAGCATTCCATCGGGGTCAGAGACCCAGTACTTC.

This clone was seen only a few times. The gene calls are TRBV7-8 and TRBJ2-7; TRBD1 aligns across 7 bases. The V gene's germline CDR1 is SGHVS and CDR2 FQNEAQ. V dropped 4 bases and J dropped 9; count of bases not matched to a gene: 15. The CDR3 is 15 amino acids. CDR3: CASSSAFPTGIMQYF. CDR3 bases: TGTGCCAGCAGCTCCGCTTTTCCGACAGGGATAATGCAGTACTTC.

This chain uses TRBV7-2 with TRBJ2-7; 8 bases fit TRBD2. The CDR3 runs to 14 residues. After removal of 6 bases from V and 3 bases from J, the junction contained 7 bases not matched to a gene. Germline values: CDR1 SGHTA, CDR2 FQGNSA. The CDR3 is CASSPGLARYEQYF. The CDR3 nucleotides are TGTGCCAGCAGTCCAGGACTAGCTCGCTACGAGCAGTACTTC.

This clone was counted once. The genes are TRBV19 and TRBJ2-6; tentative D call: TRBD1 (5 bases). This CDR3 region has 16 residues. Germline CDR1 is LNHDA and CDR2 is SQIVND (reference sequence). The ends were cut back, 4 bases at V and 0 bases at J, with 10 bases in the middle. The CDR3 nucleotides read TGTGCCAGTAGTACCACAGGCTACTCTGGGGCCAACGTCCTGACTTTC. Translation gives CASSTTGYSGANVLTF. The full variable domain, rest sourced from reference TRBV19 and TRBJ2-6, is DGGITQSPKYLFRKEGQNVTLSCEQNLNHDAMYWYRQDPGQGLRLIYYSQIVNDFQKGDIAEGYSVSREKKESFPLTVTSAQKNPTAFYLCASSTTGYSGANVLTFGAGSRLTVL.

This clone was counted a few times. CDR3 sequence (DNA): TGTGCCTCTGGCGGGGGGCGCGGTTCCATAGATACGCAGTATTTT. Residues: CASGGGRGSIDTQYF. The rearrangement joins TRBV9 to TRBJ2-3; TRBD2 aligns across 8 bases. The V segment lost 10 bases and the J segment 5 bases; nucleotides outside the gene matches: 15. The CDR3 covers 15 residues. Per the germline V gene, CDR1 is SGDLS and CDR2 is YYNGEE.

There are a few counts of this clone. J is TRBJ2-1 and V is TRBV9, with 7 positions matching TRBD2. Germline V gene data show CDR1 as SGDLS and CDR2 as YYNGEE. Losses at the gene ends were 0 bases for V and 4 bases for J; bases not matched to a gene: 7. The CDR3 is 16 residues long. CDR3 nucleotide sequence: TGTGCCAGCAGCGTAGATCGGCTAGCGGCGTACAATGAGCAGTTCTTC. Its protein is CASSVDRLAAYNEQFF.

This clone is labeled medium-sized (0.01 to 0.1%). The V gene is TRBV6-5, the J gene TRBJ2-5, with 9 bases aligning to TRBD1. The CDR3 covers 14 residues. Trimming cost V 6 bases and J 9 bases; bases outside gene matches: 11. The germline CDR1 and CDR2 sequences are MNHEY and SVGAGI. The chain's CDR3 is CASSGQGTLMAQYF. As DNA, the CDR3 is TGTGCCAGCAGCGGACAGGGGACGCTTATGGCCCAGTACTTC.

DNA for the CDR3: TGTGCCAGCAGTCCCTGGAGGGCGACCTCCTACGAGCAGTACTTC. Protein: CASSPWRATSYEQYF. J is TRBJ2-7 and V is TRBV28, with D possibly matching TRBD2 (6 bases). V was shortened by 5 bases and J by 0 bases, with 14 bases between the two germline ends. The CDR3 loop spans 15 amino acids. Germline V lookup: CDR1 MDHEN, CDR2 SYDVKM.

By frequency in the sample, this clone is medium-sized. The chain combines TRBV7-2 with TRBJ2-1; D is perhaps TRBD2 (5 bases). Germline loops: CDR1 SGHTA, CDR2 FQGNSA. V lost 5 bases and J 8 bases, leaving 16 bases between the germline ends. This CDR3 region has 14 residues. CDR3 amino acids: CASSLTEARHEQFF. CDR3 DNA: TGTGCCAGCAGCCTCACGGAGGCCCGCCATGAGCAGTTCTTC.

V gene TRBV28 combines with J gene TRBJ2-3, with a tentative D call TRBD1 (6 bases). Germline assignment: CDR1 MDHEN and CDR2 SYDVKM. Trimming took off 6 bases at V and 3 bases at J, with 10 bases between the two ends. There are 13 residues in the CDR3. The CDR3: CASRKQGTDTQYF. In DNA, the CDR3 is TGTGCCAGCAGAAAACAGGGAACAGATACGCAGTATTTT.

The V call is TRBV6-5, the J call TRBJ1-1; D uncertain. The ends were cut back, 6 bases at V and 10 bases at J, with 18 bases in the middle. Germline-derived CDR1 and CDR2 are MNHEY and SVGAGI. The length of the CDR3 is 13 residues. CDR3 DNA sequence: TGTGCCAGCAGCCTTACGGGAGCCCGTGGAGCTTTCTTT. The encoded protein is CASSLTGARGAFF.

This rearrangement joins TRBV2 to TRBJ2-3, with TRBD2 as a possible D gene (6 bases). The V end lost 8 bases, the J end lost 1 base, and 13 bases lay between the germline ends. The CDR3 loop spans 14 amino acids. Germline CDR1 is SNHLY and CDR2 is FYNNEI. The CDR3 nucleotides are TGTGCCAGCCGGGGGTCTAGCGGCACAGATACGCAGTATTTT. The encoded protein is CASRGSSGTDTQYF.

This clone occurred once. The gene calls are TRBV28 and TRBJ2-1, with D possibly being TRBD1 (6 bases). Germline assignment: CDR1 MDHEN and CDR2 SYDVKM. V gave up 6 bases and J gave up 6 bases, with 15 bases separating them. The CDR3 contains 14 residues. Here the CDR3 reads CASRPRGRGNEQFF. CDR3 DNA sequence: TGTGCCAGCAGGCCTAGGGGGAGAGGCAATGAGCAGTTCTTC. Using reference TRBV28 and TRBJ2-1 for the parts outside the CDR3, the full variable domain is DVKVTQSSRYLVKRTGEKVFLECVQDMDHENMFWYRQDPGLGLRLIYFSYDVKMKEKGDIPEGYSVSREKKERFSLILESASTNQTSMYLCASRPRGRGNEQFFGPGTRLTVL.

There are a few counts of this clone. J is TRBJ2-7 and V is TRBV9; a weak D match, TRBD1 (6 bases). The V end lost 3 bases, the J end lost 4 bases, and 14 bases lay between the germline ends. Germline CDR1 reads SGDLS; CDR2 reads YYNGEE. The CDR3 consists of 14 residues. CDR3 sequence reads: CASSADSLGYEQYF. DNA of the CDR3: TGTGCCAGCAGCGCGGACAGCCTGGGTTACGAGCAGTACTTC. The full variable domain, rest sourced from reference TRBV9 and TRBJ2-7, is DSGVTQTPKHLITATGQRVTLRCSPRSGDLSVYWYQQSLDQGLQFLIQYYNGEERAKGNILERFSAQQFPDLHSELNLSSLELGDSALYFCASSADSLGYEQYFGPGTRLTVT.

V gene TRBV7-9 combines with J gene TRBJ1-2; the match to TRBD1 covers 7 bases. V dropped 1 base and J dropped 4; count of bases not matched to a gene: 9. Germline CDR1 and CDR2: SEHNR and FQNEAQ (reference sequence). The CDR3 spans 16 residues. For the CDR3, the DNA is TGTGCCAGCAGCTTAGGATTGGGACAGTCCCCCTATGGCTACACCTTC. This codes for CASSLGLGQSPYGYTF.

This chain links TRBV4-2 with TRBJ1-3; 8 nucleotides line up with TRBD1. From germline, CDR1 is LGHNA and CDR2 YNFKEQ. With 0 bases clipped from V and 6 bases from J, the junction kept 10 bases outside the gene matches. The CDR3 sequence is 17 residues long. CDR3: CASSQDFRAGGENTIYF. The DNA of the CDR3 is TGTGCCAGCAGCCAAGATTTCCGAGCAGGGGGCGAAAACACCATATATTTT.